Below, 10 T cell receptor beta chains from the same sample are listed, as sequenced in a study of T cell responses to AZD1222 COVID-19 vaccine. Assay: immunoSEQ multiplex PCR; the TCRdb copy retains only in-frame clones and omits some. The sample lists approximately 160,000 clones, about nine tenths occurring once. The input for sequencing was peripheral blood, taken on day 0 of AZD1222 vaccination. All receptors derive from an adult in good health.

The V gene is TRBV9, the J gene TRBJ2-2; D not resolved. In germline, CDR1 is SGDLS, CDR2 YYNGEE. The CDR3 runs 17 residues. The V and J ends lost 2 bases and 0 bases respectively, with 14 bases between them. The CDR3 DNA reads TGTGCCAGCAGCGTTGAACCCAGGACCACGAACACCGGGGAGCTGTTTTTT. This sequence encodes CASSVEPRTTNTGELFF.

This chain connects TRBV7-3 to TRBJ2-4; a possible D gene is TRBD2 (6 bases). CDR1 SGHTA and CDR2 FQGTGA come from the germline V gene. The V end was cut by 0 bases, the J end by 0 bases, with 21 bases between. The CDR3 extends over 20 amino acids. Here the CDR3 DNA reads TGTGCCAGCAGCTTAACAGGGGACTCCTCGTATGAACTAGCCAAAAACATTCAGTACTTC. Amino acid sequence: CASSLTGDSSYELAKNIQYF.

The V call is TRBV19, the J call TRBJ2-2; perhaps TRBD1 as D (5 bases). V was shortened by 6 bases and J by 3 bases, with 11 bases between the two germline ends. The germline V gene has CDR1 LNHDA and CDR2 SQIVND (reference sequence). This CDR3 is 14 amino acids long. The DNA of the CDR3 is TGTGCCAGTAGATCTAGGGGCGACACCGGGGAGCTGTTTTTT. Translated: CASRSRGDTGELFF.

The V call is TRBV30, the J call TRBJ1-1; tentative D call: TRBD1 (5 bases). Trimming removed 2 bases from V and 1 base from J, with 8 bases in between. CDR1 is GTSNPN, CDR2 SVGIG, per germline (reference sequence). This CDR3 has 13 amino acids. CDR3 loop: CAWSLDRNTEAFF. For the CDR3, the DNA is TGTGCCTGGAGTTTAGACAGGAACACTGAAGCTTTCTTT.

The V call is TRBV7-9, the J call TRBJ2-2, with D maybe TRBD1 (5 bases). This CDR3 is 17 amino acids long. Trimming stripped 5 bases from V and 5 bases from J, with 21 bases between. The germline V gene encodes CDR1 SEHNR and CDR2 FQNEAQ (reference sequence). The CDR3 is CASSNRAQRKGTGELFF. The CDR3 DNA follows: TGTGCCAGCAGCAACCGGGCCCAACGTAAGGGGACCGGGGAGCTGTTTTTT.

This chain connects TRBV5-1 to TRBJ2-3; 7 bases line up with TRBD1. Looked up from germline, CDR1 is SGHRS and CDR2 is YFSETQ. V shed 1 base and J 1 base; nucleotides not matched to a gene: 12. The CDR3 runs 18 residues. The CDR3 nucleotides are TGCGCCAGCAGCTTGAAGGGGGCGAGTTTTGAAGGCACAGATACGCAGTATTTT. It yields the protein CASSLKGASFEGTDTQYF. Together with reference TRBV5-1 and TRBJ2-3, the CDR3 gives the full variable domain: KAGVTQTPRYLIKTRGQQVTLSCSPISGHRSVSWYQQTPGQGLQFLFEYFSETQRNKGNFPGRFSGRQFSNSRSEMNVSTLELGDSALYLCASSLKGASFEGTDTQYFGPGTRLTVL.

This clone came up a few times. V gene TRBV6-5 combines with J gene TRBJ1-1; D is perhaps TRBD1 (5 bases). In germline, CDR1 is MNHEY, CDR2 SVGAGI. The CDR3 has 14 amino acids. V dropped 2 bases and J dropped 3 bases, with 10 bases sitting between them. CDR3 nucleotides: TGTGCCAGCAGTTACGAAGGGACCTACACTGAAGCTTTCTTT. Residues: CASSYEGTYTEAFF.

The genes are TRBV7-8 and TRBJ1-6; 7 bases are shared with TRBD1. J gave up 7 bases and V 5 bases, and 8 bases lay outside the gene matches. This CDR3 is built from 15 residues. Germline loops: CDR1 SGHVS, CDR2 FQNEAQ. The CDR3 sequence is CASSPRTGSNSPLHF. In nucleotides, the CDR3 is TGTGCCAGCAGCCCCCGGACAGGTAGCAATTCACCCCTCCACTTT.

V is TRBV15 and J is TRBJ2-5; no definite D call. Germline V gene sequence: CDR1 LNHNV, CDR2 YYDKDF (reference sequence). The CDR3 extends over 13 amino acids. Trimming shortened V by 0 bases and J by 5 bases, and 7 bases separated the two germline ends. CDR3 DNA: TGTGCCACCAGCAGAGACAGAGGTGAGACCCAGTACTTC. It translates to CATSRDRGETQYF.

The chain carries TRBV5-1 and TRBJ2-7; 7 nucleotides line up with TRBD1. The germline V gene encodes CDR1 SGHRS and CDR2 YFSETQ. This CDR3 spans 16 amino acids. V lost 3 bases and J lost 3; bases outside the gene matches: 12. This chain's CDR3 is CASSSEVRDSRYEQYF. CDR3 bases: TGCGCCAGCAGCTCAGAGGTCCGGGACAGCCGCTACGAGCAGTACTTC.